This T cell receptor beta chain is drawn from a study of shared clonotypes between healthy human individuals. Every donor was a Caucasian adult from Nashville, Tennessee. Deletions cut 7 bases from V and 4 bases from J, with 13 bases between. This CDR3 has 13 residues. Germline V gives CDR1 SNHLY, CDR2 FYNNEI. Assay used: immunoSEQ multiplex PCR; TCRdb lists only in-frame clones, some missing. Seen here are about 730,000 clones, roughly two thirds observed once, and the top ten hold more than 1.5%. Source material: memory CD4+ T cells sorted from blood. Subset defined: CD45RA-negative fraction. This rearrangement joins TRBV2 to TRBJ2-5, with TRBD2 as a possible D gene (6 bases). This TCR came from a woman aged 25 to 45 in good health. The CDR3 here is CASMVGGGETQYF. The CDR3 bases are TGTGCCAGCATGGTGGGAGGAGGAGAGACCCAGTACTTC.